This record covers a single TCR beta chain. The sample comes from a study of early T cells in non-severe SARS-CoV-2 infection. This CDR3 is built from 14 residues. CDR1 is MRHNA and CDR2 is SNTAGT in the germline V gene. Trimming took 6 bases from V and 1 from J, leaving 12 bases between them. TCRdb reanalysed the 5' RACE reads using MiXCR and keeps one entry per CDR3 protein. Among tens of thousands of distinct CDR3 sequences, roughly 10% were seen once, and the ten largest hold roughly 3%. The material sequenced was whole blood, taken at baseline. The sequence came from an adult who was a healthcare worker with PCR-confirmed SARS-CoV-2 infection or an uninfected control (not recorded which). V is TRBV6-4 and J is TRBJ1-1, with TRBD1 as a possible D gene (5 bases). CDR3 nucleotides: TGTGCCAGCAGGCGGGGGACGGAGAACACTGAAGCTTTCTTT. Residues: CASRRGTENTEAFF.